Presented here are 17 T cell receptor beta chains from one specimen sequenced in a study of T cells in localized non-small cell lung cancer. Profiling relied on immunoSEQ multiplex PCR, and the TCRdb table lists in-frame clones only, not all of them. The table has 10,000 to 13,000 clones, about 80% seen once; the top ten hold 30% to 35%. This specimen was peripheral blood, taken before any cancer treatment. These receptors were collected from a male donor at least 60 years old with stage I lung adenocarcinoma.

The rearrangement links TRBV5-1 to TRBJ2-1; weak D call: TRBD2 (5 bases). Germline V gene data show CDR1 as SGHRS and CDR2 as YFSETQ. The V and J ends lost 1 base and 7 bases respectively, with 6 bases between them. This CDR3 spans 12 amino acids. DNA for the CDR3: TGCGCCAGCAGCTTGTCGGGGAATGAGCAGTTCTTC. Translating it yields CASSLSGNEQFF.

The chain links TRBV5-5 to TRBJ2-3, with 9 positions matching TRBD1. V trimming: 2 bases; J trimming: 4 bases; junction bases outside the gene matches: 5. Per germline, CDR1 SGHKS and CDR2 YYEKEE (reference sequence). The CDR3 is 15 amino acids. The CDR3, as DNA: TGTGCCAGCAGCTTCGGGACAGGGAGGTCAGATACGCAGTATTTT. Amino acid sequence: CASSFGTGRSDTQYF. Variable domain in full (rest from reference TRBV5-5 and TRBJ2-3): DAGVTQSPTHLIKTRGQQVTLRCSPISGHKSVSWYQQVLGQGPQFIFQYYEKEERGRGNFPDRFSARQFPNYSSELNVNALLLGDSALYLCASSFGTGRSDTQYFGPGTRLTVL.

J is TRBJ2-7 and V is TRBV5-4, with 7 positions matching TRBD2. The germline V gene has CDR1 SGHNT and CDR2 YYREEE (reference sequence). This CDR3 is 18 amino acids long. The J segment lost 0 bases and the V segment lost 1 base, leaving 13 bases of the junction unmatched. The CDR3 DNA sequence: TGTGCCAGCAGCTTGTTTCGAGCGGGGAACCCGAGCTCCTACGAGCAGTACTTC. Its translation: CASSLFRAGNPSSYEQYF.

V gene TRBV7-2 combines with J gene TRBJ1-1, with unresolved D. Germline V CDR1 and CDR2: SGHTA, FQGNSA. CDR3 length: 13 residues. V lost 4 bases to trimming and J lost 0 bases, with 6 bases between them. CDR3: CASSYSMNTEAFF. CDR3 bases: TGTGCCAGCAGCTATTCCATGAACACTGAAGCTTTCTTT. The full variable domain, rest sourced from reference TRBV7-2 and TRBJ1-1, is GAGVSQSPSNKVTEKGKDVELRCDPISGHTALYWYRQSLGQGLEFLIYFQGNSAPDKSGLPSDRFSAERTGGSVSTLTIQRTQQEDSAVYLCASSYSMNTEAFFGQGTRLTVV.

The chain recombines TRBV16 with TRBJ2-1, with D perhaps given as TRBD1 or TRBD2 (5 bases each). From germline, CDR1 is KGHSY and CDR2 FQNENV. The V end was cut by 2 bases, the J end by 7 bases, with 21 bases between. There are 17 residues in the CDR3. The CDR3 protein is CASSQGGRGRDGNEQFF. The CDR3 DNA reads TGTGCCAGCAGCCAAGGTGGTAGGGGACGGGACGGGAATGAGCAGTTCTTC.

The chain recombines TRBV5-4 with TRBJ1-3; D remains unclear. V shed 4 bases and J shed 4 bases, with 15 bases lying between them. CDR3 length equals 15 residues. CDR1 is SGHNT and CDR2 is YYREEE in the germline V gene (reference sequence). The CDR3: CASSQDRAGGNTIYF. In nucleotides, the CDR3 is TGTGCCAGCAGCCAAGATCGGGCAGGAGGAAACACCATATATTTT. The whole variable domain, filled in from reference TRBV5-4 and TRBJ1-3, reads ETGVTQSPTHLIKTRGQQVTLRCSSQSGHNTVSWYQQALGQGPQFIFQYYREEENGRGNFPPRFSGLQFPNYSSELNVNALELDDSALYLCASSQDRAGGNTIYFGEGSWLTVV.

This chain links TRBV10-3 with TRBJ1-2; D gene ambiguous. The CDR3 has 13 amino acids. Trimming pared 7 bases from V and 4 bases from J, leaving 13 bases between. In germline, CDR1 is ENHRY, CDR2 SYGVKD. The CDR3 DNA reads TGTGCCATCACTGGAGAGTCAGCCTATGGCTACACCTTC. Protein sequence: CAITGESAYGYTF.

The V gene is TRBV2, the J gene TRBJ2-3; D is unresolved. Trimming removed 4 bases at V and 1 base at J, with 3 bases between. Germline V gene data show CDR1 as SNHLY and CDR2 as FYNNEI. The CDR3 contains 12 residues. The CDR3 region is CASSAGTDTQYF. The CDR3 bases are TGTGCCAGCAGTGCCGGCACAGATACGCAGTATTTT.

This clone came up a few times. The gene calls are TRBV19 and TRBJ1-5; no clear D. V lost 7 bases, J lost 7 bases, and 17 bases lay in between. CDR3 length: 14 residues. Germline CDR1 and CDR2: LNHDA and SQIVND (reference sequence). The CDR3 DNA reads as TGTGCCAGTAACGGGCCGCTTCCCGGGCAGCCCCAGCATTTT. This encodes CASNGPLPGQPQHF.

The genes are TRBV18 and TRBJ2-4; D remains ambiguous. This CDR3 has 19 residues. The germline V and J ends were trimmed by 2 bases and 2 bases, with 22 bases remaining between them. CDR1 and CDR2 from the germline V gene are KGHSH and LQKENI. CDR3 DNA sequence: TGTGCCAGCTCACCAATTCGGGCAGTGACTGGGGTGTCCAAAAACATTCAGTACTTC. Residues: CASSPIRAVTGVSKNIQYF.

The chain combines TRBV7-2 with TRBJ1-1; no clear D gene. The V end was cut by 5 bases, the J end by 4 bases, with 14 bases between. Germline V gives CDR1 SGHTA, CDR2 FQGNSA. The CDR3 consists of 14 residues. This chain's CDR3 is CASSQREGGTEAFF. The CDR3 DNA reads TGTGCCAGCAGCCAGCGGGAAGGCGGCACTGAAGCTTTCTTT.

The sample holds a few counts of this clone. The genes are TRBV5-4 and TRBJ2-3; D is perhaps TRBD1 or TRBD2 (5 bases each). From germline, CDR1 is SGHNT and CDR2 YYREEE (reference sequence). The CDR3 is 15 amino acids. V lost 4 bases, J lost 0 bases, and 12 bases lay in between. For the CDR3, the DNA is TGTGCCAGCAGCGGGACGCGACAGAGCACAGATACGCAGTATTTT. This codes for CASSGTRQSTDTQYF.

V gene TRBV12-1 combines with J gene TRBJ1-5. TRBV12-1 is designated a pseudogene. The CDR3 has 16 residues. The CDR3 spells CASSFAAGVSNQPQHF. CDR3 nucleotides: TGTGCCAGCAGCTTTGCGGCGGGAGTTAGCAATCAGCCCCAGCATTTT.

The chain has TRBV11-2 and TRBJ1-3, with D hard to call. The V gene lost 1 base and the J gene lost 2 bases, with 9 bases spanning the gap. The CDR3 covers 15 residues. Germline assignment: CDR1 SGHAT and CDR2 FQNNGV. CDR3 DNA sequence: TGTGCCAGCAGCTTAGGAGGGCAGGCTGGAAACACCATATATTTT. Translating gives CASSLGGQAGNTIYF.

This clone was detected a few times. The chain uses TRBV7-2 and TRBJ1-6, with 7 bases fitting TRBD1. The CDR3 is 16 residues long. Germline assignment: CDR1 SGHTA and CDR2 FQGNSA. V lost 5 bases to trimming and J lost 10 bases; unmatched junction nucleotides: 14. Here the CDR3 DNA reads TGTGCCAGCAGCCCTATGACAGGGACTGCCAAGTCACCCCTCCACTTT. Its translation: CASSPMTGTAKSPLHF.

V gene TRBV9 combines with J gene TRBJ2-7; weak D call: TRBD1 (5 bases). The germline V gene encodes CDR1 SGDLS and CDR2 YYNGEE. V lost 0 bases and J lost 0, with 10 bases in between. The CDR3 is made up of 15 amino acids. This CDR3 reads CASSVASGPSYEQYF. CDR3 sequence (DNA): TGTGCCAGCAGCGTAGCTTCAGGGCCCTCCTACGAGCAGTACTTC.

This clone has more than one count but fewer than ten. The chain uses TRBV18 and TRBJ1-2; D is perhaps TRBD1 (5 bases). The germline V gene has CDR1 KGHSH and CDR2 LQKENI. This CDR3 is 13 amino acids long. Trimming pared 1 base from V and 6 bases from J, leaving 9 bases between. This CDR3 is CASSPQGVDGYTF. The CDR3 region has the DNA TGTGCCAGCTCACCACAAGGGGTGGATGGCTACACCTTC.